The 14 T cell receptor beta chains below come from one sample, sequenced in a study of blood T cell repertoires in COVID-19. Libraries were prepared by immunoSEQ multiplex PCR; TCRdb keeps only in-frame clonotypes and omits some of them. The sample has roughly 320,000 clones, more than 85% seen once. The sample was peripheral blood. The receptor source for this set is a man aged 65 to 79 with acute or convalescent COVID-19.

Points on this clone: This CDR3 is also generated by other DNA sequences in the sample. V usage is TRBV18 and J usage is TRBJ1-1; TRBD1 matches 8 bases. This CDR3 comprises 15 residues. Germline V CDR1 and CDR2: KGHSH, LQKENI. V lost 2 bases to trimming and J lost 5 bases; unmatched junction nucleotides: 7. The CDR3 DNA sequence: TGTGCCAGCTCACCAGGACAGGGTGTTGGAACTGAAGCTTTCTTT. Translation gives CASSPGQGVGTEAFF.

The V gene is TRBV4-3, the J gene TRBJ1-4, with 7 bases matching TRBD1. The CDR3 totals 16 residues. Per the germline V gene, CDR1 is LGHNA and CDR2 is YSLEER. J lost 4 bases, V lost 2 bases, and 7 bases had no gene match. Here the CDR3 reads CASSQLPGQLNEKLFF. CDR3 nucleotides: TGCGCCAGCAGCCAACTCCCGGGACAGCTTAATGAAAAACTGTTTTTT.

The chain recombines TRBV18 with TRBJ1-5; 9 nucleotides agree with TRBD1. Germline V CDR1 and CDR2: KGHSH, LQKENI. Unmatched junction bases numbered 9, after V lost 6 bases and J lost 6 bases. This CDR3 region has 15 residues. In DNA form, the CDR3 reads TGTGCCAGCTCCCCGGGACAGGGAAGTAGTCAGCCCCAGCATTTT. Protein: CASSPGQGSSQPQHF.

The chain uses TRBV13 and TRBJ2-1, with TRBD1 as a possible D gene (6 bases). Germline lookup yields CDR1 PRHDT and CDR2 FYEKMQ (reference sequence). The CDR3 extends over 14 amino acids. Trimming shortened V by 5 bases and J by 6 bases, and 14 bases separated the two germline ends. Here the CDR3 DNA reads TGTGCCAGCAGCCCTAGGGACATTGGCAATGAGCAGTTCTTC. Translated: CASSPRDIGNEQFF.

This clone was counted only a few times. The chain uses TRBV3-1 (or the pseudogene TRBV3-2) and TRBJ1-4, with D hard to call. Trimming pared 5 bases from V and 6 bases from J, leaving 16 bases between. The CDR3 extends over 15 amino acids. The germline CDR1 and CDR2 sequences are LGHDT and YNNKEL (reference sequence). CDR3 bases: TGTGCCAGCAGCTACGCTGGGAAGCGGCATGAAAAACTGTTTTTT. This gives the protein CASSYAGKRHEKLFF.

The V gene is TRBV7-2, the J gene TRBJ1-2, with TRBD1 matching over 7 bases. Germline values: CDR1 SGHTA, CDR2 FQGNSA. Trimming cost V 2 bases and J 5 bases; bases outside gene matches: 5. CDR3 length equals 14 residues. The CDR3 loop is CASSLNRRGYGYTF. CDR3 bases: TGTGCCAGCAGCTTAAATCGCAGGGGGTATGGCTACACCTTC.

The V and J genes are TRBV3-1 (or the pseudogene TRBV3-2) and TRBJ2-5; D is uncertain. CDR3 size: 15 residues. V shed 1 base and J shed 0 bases, with 9 bases lying between them. The germline gives CDR1 LGHDT, CDR2 YNNKEL (reference sequence). This chain's CDR3 is CASSQVQWYQETQYF. DNA for the CDR3: TGTGCCAGCAGCCAAGTGCAGTGGTACCAAGAGACCCAGTACTTC.

Here the CDR3 reads CASSKTEINEKLFF. Written as DNA, the CDR3 is TGTGCCAGCAGTAAGACAGAGATTAATGAAAAACTGTTTTTT. The chain couples TRBV2 to TRBJ1-4; possible D gene TRBD1, 5 bases. The V gene's germline CDR1 is SNHLY and CDR2 FYNNEI. The CDR3 sequence is 14 residues long. The V gene lost 5 bases and the J gene lost 4 bases, with 11 bases spanning the gap. The variable domain in full, with the rest retrieved from reference TRBV2 and TRBJ1-4, is EPEVTQTPSHQVTQMGQEVILRCVPISNHLYFYWYRQILGQKVEFLVSFYNNEISEKSEIFDDQFSVERPDGSNFTLKIRSTKLEDSAMYFCASSKTEINEKLFFGSGTQLSVL.

CDR3 protein: CASSLGRADQPQHF. CDR3 DNA: TGTGCCAGCAGCTTAGGCAGGGCGGATCAGCCCCAGCATTTT. The rearrangement uses TRBV13 and TRBJ1-5, with a tentative D call TRBD1 (5 bases). The germline CDR1 and CDR2 sequences are PRHDT and FYEKMQ (reference sequence). The CDR3 has 14 amino acids. V lost 0 bases to trimming and J lost 5 bases, with 8 bases between them.

The gene calls are TRBV7-8 and TRBJ1-5; tentative D call: TRBD1 (6 bases). Trimming stripped 1 base from V and 2 bases from J, with 15 bases between. The CDR3 length is 17 residues. Per germline, CDR1 SGHVS and CDR2 FQNEAQ. The CDR3 is CASSLEVLGAGNQPQHF. The CDR3 nucleotides are TGTGCCAGCAGCTTAGAGGTTCTGGGGGCTGGCAATCAGCCCCAGCATTTT.

The J gene is TRBJ2-7, the V gene TRBV6-1; TRBD1 aligns across 10 bases. V was pared by 2 bases and J by 5 bases, with 9 bases of the junction left unmatched. The CDR3 contains 16 residues. Germline CDR1 reads MNHNS; CDR2 reads SASEGT. CDR3 nucleotide sequence: TGTGCCAGCAGTGAACACCCGGGACAGGGGCGGAACGAGCAGTACTTC. Translating it yields CASSEHPGQGRNEQYF.

This CDR3 reads CASSLLLAGAAYEQYF. For the CDR3, the DNA is TGTGCCAGCAGCTTATTACTAGCGGGGGCCGCCTACGAGCAGTACTTC. The V call is TRBV7-2, the J call TRBJ2-7; the match to TRBD2 covers 11 bases. The CDR3 spans 16 residues. After removal of 2 bases from V and 2 bases from J, the junction contained 5 bases not matched to a gene. The V gene's germline CDR1 is SGHTA and CDR2 FQGNSA.

This chain joins TRBV9 and TRBJ2-1; 7 bases are shared with TRBD1. Germline V gives CDR1 SGDLS, CDR2 YYNGEE. The CDR3 is 15 amino acids. Losses at the gene ends were 4 bases for V and 4 bases for J; bases not matched to a gene: 8. CDR3 in DNA: TGTGCCAGCAGCTTAGACAGGGCTCTTTACAATGAGCAGTTCTTC. This translates into CASSLDRALYNEQFF.

The rearrangement joins TRBV18 to TRBJ1-1, with 7 bases fitting TRBD1. CDR1 and CDR2 (germline): KGHSH, LQKENI. The CDR3 contains 13 residues. The V segment lost 8 bases and the J segment 8 bases; nucleotides outside the gene matches: 11. CDR3 amino acids: CASAGTDLVEAFF. The CDR3 coding sequence is TGTGCCAGCGCCGGGACAGACCTAGTAGAAGCTTTCTTT.